This TCR beta chain is from a study of cytomegalovirus exposure and HLA in healthy donors. This CDR3 contains 13 residues. V lost 7 bases to trimming and J lost 2 bases, with 11 bases between them. The germline CDR1 and CDR2 sequences are MNHEY and SVGAGI. Both 60 Vbeta primers and 13 Jbeta primers went into the PCR. Only in-frame clones appear in the TCRdb table, and some are missing; sequencing was by immunoSEQ multiplex PCR. The data show 130,000 to 150,000 clones, over 65% seen once. Sequencing was performed on PBMCs. The rearrangement joins TRBV6-5 to TRBJ1-1, with no clear D. The sequence was collected from a man between 18 and 35 years old in good health and CMV-seropositive. Written as DNA, the CDR3 is TGTGCCAGCAAAACTAGAAGAAACACTGAAGCTTTCTTT. The encoded protein is CASKTRRNTEAFF.